The present T cell receptor (beta chain) was sequenced within a study of CD8+CD57+ T cells in acquired aplastic anemia. In its sample, this clonotype was seen a few times. A junction boundary mismatches the germline segment, possibly from a read error. The CDR3 is 15 residues long. CDR1 is ENHRY and CDR2 is SYGVKD in the germline V gene. Genomic DNA, the template, was used for profiling of the TCR beta VDJ and CDR3. TCRdb ran MiXCR on the reads and lists one entry per CDR3 protein. The sample has a few hundred thousand distinct CDR3 sequences, roughly a third seen once; the top ten hold roughly 0.8%. Patients picked for sequencing had shown CD8+CD57+ cell expansion detected by flow cytometry.

What was sequenced was sorted CD4+, CD8+, or CD8+CD57+ T cells (not recorded which) from PBMCs. The chain combines TRBV10-3 with TRBJ1-2; unclear D gene. The sequence came from a human donor with aplastic anemia. This CDR3 reads CASSYSRAANYGYTF. In DNA form, the CDR3 reads TGTGCCAGCAGTTACTCACGAGCAGCCAACTATGGCTACACCTTC.